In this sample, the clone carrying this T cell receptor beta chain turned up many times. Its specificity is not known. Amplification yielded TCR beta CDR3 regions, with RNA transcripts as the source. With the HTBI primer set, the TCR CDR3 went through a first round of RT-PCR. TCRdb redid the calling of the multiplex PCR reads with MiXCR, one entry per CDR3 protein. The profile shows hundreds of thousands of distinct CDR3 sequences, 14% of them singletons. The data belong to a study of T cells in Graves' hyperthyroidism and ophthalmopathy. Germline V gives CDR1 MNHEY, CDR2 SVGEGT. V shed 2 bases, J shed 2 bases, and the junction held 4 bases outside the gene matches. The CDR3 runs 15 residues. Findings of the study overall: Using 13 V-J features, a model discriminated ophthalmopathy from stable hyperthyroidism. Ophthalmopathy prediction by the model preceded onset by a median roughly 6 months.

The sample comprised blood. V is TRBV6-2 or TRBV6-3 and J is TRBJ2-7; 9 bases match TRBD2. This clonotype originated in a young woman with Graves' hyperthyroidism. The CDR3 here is CASSYRTSVAYEQYF. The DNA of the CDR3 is TGTGCCAGCAGTTACAGGACTAGCGTTGCCTACGAGCAGTACTTC.